The TCR beta chain under discussion was sequenced for a study of CD8+ T cells in alopecia areata. At the level of the study: The study gave treated patients oral tofacitinib at 5 to 10 mg twice daily. Tofacitinib exposure lasted 6 to 18 months, followed by 6 months off drug.

The treatment denotes: oral pan-JAK inhibitor, 5-10 mg twice daily. Germline-derived CDR1 and CDR2 are SEHNR and FQNEAQ (reference sequence). The CDR3 spans 15 residues. V was cut by 4 bases and J by 3 bases, with 16 bases left in between. Once RNA had been extracted, it was reverse transcribed into cDNA to act as the sequencing template. The data were produced by immunoSEQ multiplex PCR, yet TCRdb's version contains in-frame clones alone and is incomplete. The sample contains 150,000 to 200,000 clones, about 60% of which appear only once. The chain is built from TRBV7-9 and TRBJ2-7, with TRBD1 as a possible D gene (6 bases). Here the sequenced sample was CD8+ T cells sorted from blood, taken at week 24, from a patient treated with tofacitinib. This TCR came from a human donor with alopecia areata. The CDR3 reads CASSSRLTGYYEQYF. CDR3 bases: TGTGCCAGCAGCTCAAGGCTAACAGGGTACTACGAGCAGTACTTC.